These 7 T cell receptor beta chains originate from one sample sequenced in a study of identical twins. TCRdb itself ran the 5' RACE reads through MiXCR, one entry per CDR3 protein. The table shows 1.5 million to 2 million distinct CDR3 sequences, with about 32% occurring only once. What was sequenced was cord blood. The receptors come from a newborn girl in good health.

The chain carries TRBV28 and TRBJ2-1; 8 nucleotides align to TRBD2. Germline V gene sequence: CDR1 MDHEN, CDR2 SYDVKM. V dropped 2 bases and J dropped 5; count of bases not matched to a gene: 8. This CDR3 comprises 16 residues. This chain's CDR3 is CASSLVLAGTNNEQFF. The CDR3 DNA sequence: TGTGCCAGCAGTTTAGTCCTAGCGGGCACGAACAATGAGCAGTTCTTC. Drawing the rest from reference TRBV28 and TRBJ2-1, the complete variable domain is DVKVTQSSRYLVKRTGEKVFLECVQDMDHENMFWYRQDPGLGLRLIYFSYDVKMKEKGDIPEGYSVSREKKERFSLILESASTNQTSMYLCASSLVLAGTNNEQFFGPGTRLTVL.

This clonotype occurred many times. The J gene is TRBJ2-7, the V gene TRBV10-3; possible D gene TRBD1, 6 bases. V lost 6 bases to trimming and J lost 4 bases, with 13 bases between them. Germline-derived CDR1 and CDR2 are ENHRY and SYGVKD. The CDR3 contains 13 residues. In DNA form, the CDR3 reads TGTGCCATCAGCCTGGACAGCCCTTACGAGCAGTACTTC. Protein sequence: CAISLDSPYEQYF.

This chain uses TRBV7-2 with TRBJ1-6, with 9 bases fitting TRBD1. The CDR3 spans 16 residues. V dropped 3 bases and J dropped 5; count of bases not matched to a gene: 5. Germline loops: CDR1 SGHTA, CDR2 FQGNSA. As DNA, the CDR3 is TGTGCCAGCAGCTTCTACAGGGGGCTGGATAATTCACCCCTCCACTTT. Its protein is CASSFYRGLDNSPLHF.

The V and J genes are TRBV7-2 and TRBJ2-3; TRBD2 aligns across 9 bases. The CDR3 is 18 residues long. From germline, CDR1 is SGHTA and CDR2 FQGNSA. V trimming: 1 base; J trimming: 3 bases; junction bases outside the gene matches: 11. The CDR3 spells CASSLGRLAGRWTDTQYF. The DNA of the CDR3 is TGTGCCAGCAGCTTAGGGCGGCTAGCGGGAAGATGGACAGATACGCAGTATTTT. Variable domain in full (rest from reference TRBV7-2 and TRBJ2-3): GAGVSQSPSNKVTEKGKDVELRCDPISGHTALYWYRQSLGQGLEFLIYFQGNSAPDKSGLPSDRFSAERTGGSVSTLTIQRTQQEDSAVYLCASSLGRLAGRWTDTQYFGPGTRLTVL.

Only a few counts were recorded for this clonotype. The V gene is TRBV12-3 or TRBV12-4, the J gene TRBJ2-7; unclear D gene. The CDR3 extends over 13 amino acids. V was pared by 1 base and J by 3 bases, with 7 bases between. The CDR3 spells CASSLETYYEQYF. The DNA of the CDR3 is TGTGCCAGCAGTTTAGAAACTTACTACGAGCAGTACTTC.

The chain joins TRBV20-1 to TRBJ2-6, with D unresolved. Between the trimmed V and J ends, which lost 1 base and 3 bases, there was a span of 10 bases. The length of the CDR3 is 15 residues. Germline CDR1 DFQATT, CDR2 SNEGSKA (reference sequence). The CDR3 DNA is TGCAGTGCTAGAGGCGCGGATGGTGGGGCCAACGTCCTGACTTTC. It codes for CSARGADGGANVLTF.

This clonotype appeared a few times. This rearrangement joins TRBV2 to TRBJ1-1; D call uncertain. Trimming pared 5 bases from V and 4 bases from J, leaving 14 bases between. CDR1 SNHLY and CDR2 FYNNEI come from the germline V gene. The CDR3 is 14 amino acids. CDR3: CASSHGESVTEAFF. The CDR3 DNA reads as TGTGCCAGCAGTCACGGAGAGTCGGTCACTGAAGCTTTCTTT.